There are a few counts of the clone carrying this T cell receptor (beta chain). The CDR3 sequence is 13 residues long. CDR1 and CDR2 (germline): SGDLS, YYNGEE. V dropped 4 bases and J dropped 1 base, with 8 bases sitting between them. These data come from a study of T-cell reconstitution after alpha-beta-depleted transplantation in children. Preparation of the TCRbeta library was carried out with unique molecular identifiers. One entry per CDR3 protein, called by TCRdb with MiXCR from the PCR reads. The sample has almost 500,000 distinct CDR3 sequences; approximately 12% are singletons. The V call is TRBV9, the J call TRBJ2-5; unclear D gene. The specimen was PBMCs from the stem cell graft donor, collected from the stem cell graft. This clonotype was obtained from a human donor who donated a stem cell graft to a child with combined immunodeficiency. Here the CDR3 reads CASSSDAQETQYF. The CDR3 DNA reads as TGTGCCAGCAGCAGTGACGCCCAAGAGACCCAGTACTTC.